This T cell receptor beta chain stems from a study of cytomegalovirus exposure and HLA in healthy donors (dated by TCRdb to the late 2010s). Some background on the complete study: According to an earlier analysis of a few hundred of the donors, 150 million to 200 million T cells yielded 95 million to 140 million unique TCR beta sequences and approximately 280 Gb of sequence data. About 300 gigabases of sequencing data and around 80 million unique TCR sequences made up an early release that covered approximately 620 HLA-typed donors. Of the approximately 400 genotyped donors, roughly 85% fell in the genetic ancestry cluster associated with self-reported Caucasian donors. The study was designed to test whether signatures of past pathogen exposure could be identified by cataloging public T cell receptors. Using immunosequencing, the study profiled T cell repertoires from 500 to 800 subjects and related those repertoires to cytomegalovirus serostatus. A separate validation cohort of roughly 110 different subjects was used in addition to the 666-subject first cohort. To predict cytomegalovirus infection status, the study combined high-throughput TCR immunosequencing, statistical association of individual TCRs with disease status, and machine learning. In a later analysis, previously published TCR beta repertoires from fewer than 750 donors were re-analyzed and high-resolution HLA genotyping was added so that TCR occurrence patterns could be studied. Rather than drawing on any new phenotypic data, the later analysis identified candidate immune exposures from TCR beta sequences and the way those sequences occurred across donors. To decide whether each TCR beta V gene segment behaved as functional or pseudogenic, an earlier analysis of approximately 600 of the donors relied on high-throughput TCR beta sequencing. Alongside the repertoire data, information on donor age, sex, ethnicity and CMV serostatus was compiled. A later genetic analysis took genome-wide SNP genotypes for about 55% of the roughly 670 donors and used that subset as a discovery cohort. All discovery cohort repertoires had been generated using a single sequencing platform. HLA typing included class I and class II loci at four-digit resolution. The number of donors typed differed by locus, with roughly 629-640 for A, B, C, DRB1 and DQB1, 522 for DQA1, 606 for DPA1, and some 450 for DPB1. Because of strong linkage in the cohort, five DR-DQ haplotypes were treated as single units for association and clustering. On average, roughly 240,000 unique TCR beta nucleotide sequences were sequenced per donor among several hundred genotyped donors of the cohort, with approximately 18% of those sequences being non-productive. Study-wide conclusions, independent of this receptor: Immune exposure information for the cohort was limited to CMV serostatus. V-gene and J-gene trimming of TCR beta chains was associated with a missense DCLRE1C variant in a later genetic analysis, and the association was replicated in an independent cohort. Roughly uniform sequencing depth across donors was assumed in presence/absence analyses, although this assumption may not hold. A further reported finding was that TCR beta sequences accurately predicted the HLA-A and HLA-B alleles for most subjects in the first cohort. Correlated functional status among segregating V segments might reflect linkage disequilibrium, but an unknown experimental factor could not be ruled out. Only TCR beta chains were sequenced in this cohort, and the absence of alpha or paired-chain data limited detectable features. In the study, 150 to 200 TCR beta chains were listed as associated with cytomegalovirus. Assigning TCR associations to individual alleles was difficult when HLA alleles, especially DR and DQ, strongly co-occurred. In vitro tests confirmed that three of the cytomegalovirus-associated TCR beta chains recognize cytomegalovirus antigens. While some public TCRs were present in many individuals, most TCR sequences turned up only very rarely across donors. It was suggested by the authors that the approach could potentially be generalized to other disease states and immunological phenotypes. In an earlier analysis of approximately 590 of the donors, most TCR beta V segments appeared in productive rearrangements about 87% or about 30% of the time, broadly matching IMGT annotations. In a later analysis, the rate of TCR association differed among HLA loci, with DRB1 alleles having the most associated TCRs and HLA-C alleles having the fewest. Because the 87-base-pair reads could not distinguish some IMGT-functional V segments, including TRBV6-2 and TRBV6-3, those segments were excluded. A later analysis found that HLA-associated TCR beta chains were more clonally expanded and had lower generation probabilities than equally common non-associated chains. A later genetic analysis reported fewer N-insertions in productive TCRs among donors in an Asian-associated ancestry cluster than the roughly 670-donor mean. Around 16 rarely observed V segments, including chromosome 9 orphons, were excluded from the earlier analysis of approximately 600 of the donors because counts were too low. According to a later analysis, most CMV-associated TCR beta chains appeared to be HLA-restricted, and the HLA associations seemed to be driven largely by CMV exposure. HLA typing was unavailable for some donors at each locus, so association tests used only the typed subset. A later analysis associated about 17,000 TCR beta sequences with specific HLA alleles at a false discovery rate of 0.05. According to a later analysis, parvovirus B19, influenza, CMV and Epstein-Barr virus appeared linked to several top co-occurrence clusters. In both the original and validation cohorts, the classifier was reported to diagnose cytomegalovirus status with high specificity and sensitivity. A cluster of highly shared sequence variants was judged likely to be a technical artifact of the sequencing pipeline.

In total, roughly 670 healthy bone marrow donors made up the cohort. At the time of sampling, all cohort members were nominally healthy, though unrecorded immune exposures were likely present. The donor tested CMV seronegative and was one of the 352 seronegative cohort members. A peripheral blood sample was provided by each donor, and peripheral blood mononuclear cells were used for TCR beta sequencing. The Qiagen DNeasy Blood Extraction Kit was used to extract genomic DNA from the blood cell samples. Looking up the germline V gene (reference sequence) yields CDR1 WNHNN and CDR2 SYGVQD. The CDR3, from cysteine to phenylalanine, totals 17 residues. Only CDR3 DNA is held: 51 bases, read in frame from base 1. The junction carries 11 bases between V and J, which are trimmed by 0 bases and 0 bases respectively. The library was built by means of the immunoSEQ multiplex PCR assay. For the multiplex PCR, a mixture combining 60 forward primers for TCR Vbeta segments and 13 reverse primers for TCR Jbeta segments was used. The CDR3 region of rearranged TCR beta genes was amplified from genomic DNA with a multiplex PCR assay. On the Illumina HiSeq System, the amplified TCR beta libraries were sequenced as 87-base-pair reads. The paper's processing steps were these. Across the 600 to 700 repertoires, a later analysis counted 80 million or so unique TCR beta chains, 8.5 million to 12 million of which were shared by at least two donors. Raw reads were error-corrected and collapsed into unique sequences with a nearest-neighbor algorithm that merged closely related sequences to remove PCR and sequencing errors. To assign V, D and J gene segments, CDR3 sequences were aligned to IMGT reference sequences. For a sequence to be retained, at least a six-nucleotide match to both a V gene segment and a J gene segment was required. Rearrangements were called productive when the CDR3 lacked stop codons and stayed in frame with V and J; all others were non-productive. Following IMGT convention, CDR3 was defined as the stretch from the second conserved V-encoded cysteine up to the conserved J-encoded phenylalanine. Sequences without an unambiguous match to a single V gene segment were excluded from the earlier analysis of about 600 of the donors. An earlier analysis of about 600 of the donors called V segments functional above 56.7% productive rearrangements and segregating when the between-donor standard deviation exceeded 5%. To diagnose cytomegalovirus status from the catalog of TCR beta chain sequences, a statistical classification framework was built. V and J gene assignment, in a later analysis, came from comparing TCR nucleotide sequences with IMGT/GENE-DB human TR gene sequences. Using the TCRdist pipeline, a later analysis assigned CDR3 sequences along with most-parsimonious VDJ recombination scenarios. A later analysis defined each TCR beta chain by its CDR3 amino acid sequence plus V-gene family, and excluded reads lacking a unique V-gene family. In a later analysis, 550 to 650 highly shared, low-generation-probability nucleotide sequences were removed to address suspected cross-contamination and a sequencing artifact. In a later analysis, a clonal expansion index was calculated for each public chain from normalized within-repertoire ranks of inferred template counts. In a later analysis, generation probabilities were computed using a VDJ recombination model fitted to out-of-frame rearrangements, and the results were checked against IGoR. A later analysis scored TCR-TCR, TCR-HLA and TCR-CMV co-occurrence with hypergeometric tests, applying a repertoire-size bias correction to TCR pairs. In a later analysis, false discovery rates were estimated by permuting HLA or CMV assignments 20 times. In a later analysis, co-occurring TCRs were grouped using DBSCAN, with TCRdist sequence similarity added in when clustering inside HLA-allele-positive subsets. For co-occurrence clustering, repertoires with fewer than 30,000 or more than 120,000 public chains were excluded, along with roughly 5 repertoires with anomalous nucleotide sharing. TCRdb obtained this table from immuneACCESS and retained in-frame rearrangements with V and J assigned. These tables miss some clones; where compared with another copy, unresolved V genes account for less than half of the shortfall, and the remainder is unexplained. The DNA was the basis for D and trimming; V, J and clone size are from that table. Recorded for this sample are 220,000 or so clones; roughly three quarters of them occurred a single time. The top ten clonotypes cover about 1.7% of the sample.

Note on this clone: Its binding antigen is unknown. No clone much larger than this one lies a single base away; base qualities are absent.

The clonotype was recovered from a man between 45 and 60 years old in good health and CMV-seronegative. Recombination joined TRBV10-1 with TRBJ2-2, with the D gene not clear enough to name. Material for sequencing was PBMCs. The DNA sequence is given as TGCGCCAGCAGTGAGTCAGGCCAGGCTACGAACACCGGGGAGCTGTTTTTT. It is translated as CASSESGQATNTGELFF.